A selection of T cell receptor beta chains follows, all from one sample in a study of shared clonotypes between healthy human individuals. Using immunoSEQ multiplex PCR, the repertoire was profiled, and TCRdb retains in-frame clones only, with some absent. Among about 110,000 clones listed, under 70% were seen once. The material sequenced was memory CD8+ T cells sorted from blood. Source of these receptors: a woman aged 25 to 39 in good health. CDR3s leave out the opening cysteine and the closing phenylalanine or tryptophan.

j_call: TRBJ2-3; v_call: TRBV10-3; cdr3_aa: AISDLGTDTQY
j_call: TRBJ2-4; v_call: TRBV19; cdr3_aa: ASSIRGDIQY
j_call: TRBJ2-1; v_call: TRBV28; cdr3_aa: ASSLRTTGIHEQF
j_call: TRBJ2-7; v_call: TRBV18; cdr3_aa: ASSPFGAGDSYEQY
j_call: TRBJ2-7; v_call: TRBV5-6; cdr3_aa: ASSLGLASWY
j_call: TRBJ1-5; v_call: TRBV28; cdr3_aa: ASKAGTGIRSNQPQH
j_call: TRBJ2-7; v_call: TRBV28; cdr3_aa: ASSPDRGYEQY
j_call: TRBJ1-1; v_call: TRBV29-1; cdr3_aa: SVHAGTGGTEAF
j_call: TRBJ2-7; v_call: TRBV19; cdr3_aa: ASSLGTQGSYEQY
j_call: TRBJ2-6; v_call: TRBV28; cdr3_aa: ASSLWGPLQGANVLT
j_call: TRBJ2-1; v_call: TRBV2; cdr3_aa: ASRLRLSYNEQF
j_call: TRBJ2-7; v_call: TRBV11-2; cdr3_aa: ASSFSPDYEQY
j_call: TRBJ2-7; v_call: TRBV27; cdr3_aa: ASSLFPAGLEQY
j_call: TRBJ2-2; v_call: TRBV6-1; cdr3_aa: ASIFRVSTGELF
j_call: TRBJ2-3; v_call: TRBV6-5; cdr3_aa: ASSYRDTQY
j_call: TRBJ2-7; v_call: TRBV7-8; cdr3_aa: ASSFGLEAYEQY
j_call: TRBJ1-1; v_call: TRBV7-6; cdr3_aa: ASSFGMNTEAF
j_call: TRBJ1-2; v_call: TRBV6-5; cdr3_aa: ASQLDPRDTYGYT
j_call: TRBJ1-3; v_call: TRBV5-5; cdr3_aa: ASFLEVSGNTIY
j_call: TRBJ1-1; v_call: TRBV5-4; cdr3_aa: ASISRLQVTNTEAF
j_call: TRBJ1-1; v_call: TRBV6-6; cdr3_aa: ASSYYRVQGEAF
j_call: TRBJ1-1; v_call: TRBV11-2; cdr3_aa: ASSQPWAGSNMNTEAF
j_call: TRBJ2-2; v_call: TRBV15; cdr3_aa: ATSRDRLESGELF
j_call: TRBJ2-5; v_call: TRBV27; cdr3_aa: ASSPQRQETQY
j_call: TRBJ2-3; v_call: TRBV15; cdr3_aa: ATSSRGEVDTQY
j_call: TRBJ2-1; v_call: TRBV5-1; cdr3_aa: ASSLDTGGSVISYNEQF
j_call: TRBJ1-3; v_call: TRBV29-1; cdr3_aa: SVVLGARNTIY
j_call: TRBJ2-7; v_call: TRBV19; cdr3_aa: ASRKGLAGPAYEQY
j_call: TRBJ2-6; v_call: TRBV28; cdr3_aa: ASSLQGLSSGANVLT
j_call: TRBJ2-3; v_call: TRBV11-3; cdr3_aa: ASSLTAPGQRQGDTQY
j_call: NA; v_call: TRBV11-1; cdr3_aa: ASSLEGGSYEQY
j_call: TRBJ2-7; v_call: TRBV27; cdr3_aa: ASSSGQNEQY
j_call: TRBJ2-7; v_call: TRBV5-5; cdr3_aa: ASSPRTSGAYEQY
j_call: TRBJ2-1; v_call: TRBV18; cdr3_aa: ASSPPDGVSSYNEQF
j_call: TRBJ2-2; v_call: TRBV9; cdr3_aa: ASSVVTTGELF
j_call: TRBJ2-7; v_call: TRBV27; cdr3_aa: ASSPGKTYEQY
j_call: TRBJ2-1; v_call: TRBV19; cdr3_aa: ASSQFRGWLNEQF
j_call: TRBJ2-7; v_call: TRBV7-9; cdr3_aa: ASGTSGSNEQY
j_call: TRBJ1-1; v_call: TRBV27; cdr3_aa: ASSLRQVATEAF
j_call: TRBJ1-5; v_call: TRBV2; cdr3_aa: ASSSTGSGNQPQH
j_call: TRBJ2-7; v_call: TRBV12-2; cdr3_aa: ASRLVREFYEQY
j_call: TRBJ1-1; v_call: TRBV29-1; cdr3_aa: SVVGEGMNTEAF
j_call: TRBJ2-1; v_call: TRBV11-3; cdr3_aa: ASQREGYNEQF
j_call: TRBJ2-2; v_call: TRBV4-1; cdr3_aa: ASSQDGAGATFIGEPF
j_call: TRBJ2-7; v_call: TRBV28; cdr3_aa: ASSLVYEQY
j_call: NA; v_call: TRBV25-1; cdr3_aa: ASSESGLAGFSYEQY
j_call: TRBJ2-5; v_call: TRBV11-2; cdr3_aa: ASSHSGRGSRETQY
j_call: TRBJ2-7; v_call: TRBV7-8; cdr3_aa: ASSLAVAGVDEQY
j_call: TRBJ2-2; v_call: TRBV28; cdr3_aa: ASRTSGDTGELF
j_call: TRBJ2-1; v_call: TRBV5-1; cdr3_aa: ASSLEPLAGVDEQF
j_call: TRBJ2-5; v_call: TRBV18; cdr3_aa: ASSPFQREETQY
j_call: TRBJ2-2; v_call: TRBV5-4; cdr3_aa: ASSSPNLPGELF
j_call: TRBJ1-1; v_call: TRBV7-3; cdr3_aa: ASSQMGQGATEAF
j_call: TRBJ2-1; v_call: TRBV6-6; cdr3_aa: ASSYALGDYNEQF
j_call: TRBJ2-7; v_call: TRBV10-3; cdr3_aa: AISESGRDRASYEQY
j_call: TRBJ2-1; v_call: TRBV27; cdr3_aa: ASSAKAGGGYNEQF
j_call: TRBJ1-2; v_call: TRBV6-6; cdr3_aa: ASSLMDVYGYT